A selection of T cell receptor beta chains follows, all from one sample in a study of blood T cells in healthy people across ages. TCRdb re-derived calls from the 5' RACE reads in MiXCR, one entry per CDR3 protein. Of about 580,000 distinct CDR3 sequences listed, 40% to 55% are singletons. The sequenced sample was blood. The receptors stem from an elderly man in good health. CDR3s include the opening cysteine and the closing phenylalanine or tryptophan. D genes are given only for firm matches. Clone size is stated in some rows and not others, as once, few, many or a class when expanded.

clone_size,d_call,v_call,j_call,cdr3_length,cdr3_nt,cdr3_aa
.,.,TRBV4-3,TRBJ1-2,15,TGCGCCAGCAGCCAAGAAGGGGCAGGAGCCTATGGCTACACCTTC,CASSQEGAGAYGYTF
.,.,TRBV10-3,TRBJ1-6,13,TGTGCCATCCATGAGGGGGGCACTTCACCCCTCCACTTT,CAIHEGGTSPLHF
.,TRBD2,TRBV7-9,TRBJ2-7,13,TGTGCCAGCAGCGCCCCCGGACTAGCGGCATTGTACTTC,CASSAPGLAALYF
.,.,TRBV4-2,TRBJ1-2,15,TGTGCCAGCAGCCACACGATCGACGTTAACTATGGCTACACCTTC,CASSHTIDVNYGYTF
.,TRBD1,TRBV11-2,TRBJ1-2,15,TGTGCCAGCAGTCCGACAGGGTTTTTCAACTATGGCTACACCTTC,CASSPTGFFNYGYTF
.,.,TRBV6-2/TRBV6-3,TRBJ1-1,13,TGTGCCAGCAGTTACAACGGATACACTGAAGCTTTCTTT,CASSYNGYTEAFF
.,.,TRBV4-3,TRBJ1-6,16,TGCGCCAGCAGCCAAGATCCCCAGGGGCGGGATTCACCCCTCCACTTT,CASSQDPQGRDSPLHF
.,.,TRBV12-3/TRBV12-4,TRBJ2-2,14,TGTGCCAGCAGTTTTAGCCAGAACACCGGGGAGCTGTTTTTT,CASSFSQNTGELFF
.,TRBD2,TRBV4-1,TRBJ2-1,16,TGCGCCAGCAGCCTTTCGGGACTAGACGGTTACAATGAGCAGTTCTTC,CASSLSGLDGYNEQFF
.,.,TRBV2,TRBJ2-5,12,TGTGCCAGCATGGAGGACGGGGAGACCCAGTACTTC,CASMEDGETQYF
.,.,TRBV5-1,TRBJ2-5,13,TGCGCCAGCAGCGTCAGGGATTCTGAGACCCAGTACTTC,CASSVRDSETQYF
.,TRBD2,TRBV11-1,TRBJ2-1,13,TGTGCCGGCAGCGTGGGGAGGGCCAATGAGCAGTTCTTC,CAGSVGRANEQFF
.,.,TRBV3-1,TRBJ2-4,13,TGTGCCAGCAGCCAACTAGCCAAAAACATTCAGTACTTC,CASSQLAKNIQYF
.,.,TRBV12-3/TRBV12-4,TRBJ1-2,12,TGTGCCAGCAGCCTAGACGACTATGGCTACACCTTC,CASSLDDYGYTF
.,TRBD2,TRBV20-1,TRBJ2-7,14,TGCAGTGCTAGAGACAGCGGGAGCTCCTACGAGCAGTACTTC,CSARDSGSSYEQYF
.,.,TRBV20-1,TRBJ2-1,13,TGCAGTGCTAGAGATCCCCCGCGGGATGAGCAGTTCTTC,CSARDPPRDEQFF
few,TRBD1,TRBV5-1,TRBJ2-3,15,TGCGCCAGCAGCGCAGGGACAGCGCGAAGGGATACGCAGTATTTT,CASSAGTARRDTQYF
.,TRBD2,TRBV12-3/TRBV12-4,TRBJ2-7,15,TGTGCCAGCAGCCCAACTAGCGGGAGGGGCTACGAGCAGTACTTC,CASSPTSGRGYEQYF
few,.,TRBV7-2,TRBJ2-7,15,TGTGCCAGCAGCTTAAGTTCCGTTGACTCCTACGAGCAGTACTTC,CASSLSSVDSYEQYF
.,TRBD1,TRBV27,TRBJ2-7,14,TGTGCCAGCTCCCCCGGGACAGGCTTCTACGTGCAGTACTTC,CASSPGTGFYVQYF
.,.,TRBV5-1,TRBJ1-6,13,TGCGCCAGCAGCTTACGGGAAAATTCACCCCTCCACTTT,CASSLRENSPLHF
many,.,TRBV6-6,TRBJ2-7,12,TGTGCCAGCAGTTATGGGCCCTACGAGCAGTACTTC,CASSYGPYEQYF
.,TRBD1,TRBV6-5,TRBJ1-2,12,TGTGCAACCCAGGGGGACTTCTATGGCTACACCTTC,CATQGDFYGYTF
.,.,TRBV9,TRBJ2-1,15,TGTGCCAGCAGCGTAGAATCTAGTTCCTACAATGAGCAGTTCTTC,CASSVESSSYNEQFF
many,TRBD1,TRBV6-6,TRBJ1-5,16,TGTGCCAGCAGTTACGGGACAGATTATAGCAATCAGCCCCAGCATTTT,CASSYGTDYSNQPQHF
few,.,TRBV7-9,TRBJ1-4,16,TGTGCCAGCAGCTTAGTAGGCCAGGCAACTAATGAAAAACTGTTTTTT,CASSLVGQATNEKLFF
few,TRBD2,TRBV7-2,TRBJ2-5,16,TGTGCCAGCAGCTTAGCAGCGGGAGGGCTTCAAGAGACCCAGTACTTC,CASSLAAGGLQETQYF
many,TRBD2,TRBV29-1,TRBJ2-3,16,TGCAGCGTTGCCCGGACTCCGGGACTAGCGGGAAATACGCAGTATTTT,CSVARTPGLAGNTQYF
once,.,TRBV29-1,TRBJ1-1,11,TGCAGCGCTGGAATGGACACTGAAGCTTTCTTT,CSAGMDTEAFF
few,.,TRBV3-1,TRBJ2-1,14,TGTGCCAGCAGCCAAGTCACGGGCCGCAATGAGCAGTTCTTC,CASSQVTGRNEQFF
.,TRBD2,TRBV30,TRBJ2-3,15,TGTGCCTGGAGTGCCGGACTAGCGAGCACAGAGACGCAGTATTTT,CAWSAGLASTETQYF
few,.,TRBV7-6,TRBJ1-4,15,TGTGCCAGCACGGACGGCCTTTTGGCTAATGAAAAACTGTTTTTT,CASTDGLLANEKLFF
few,.,TRBV4-3,TRBJ2-3,14,TGCGCCAGCAGCCAGGGACGCAGCGGCGATACGCAGTATTTT,CASSQGRSGDTQYF
.,.,TRBV5-1,TRBJ2-5,12,TGCGCCAGCAGAGTTGGGGCCGAGACCCAGTACTTC,CASRVGAETQYF
.,.,TRBV27,TRBJ1-6,13,TGTGCCACCAGACCCTCCTATAATTCACCCCTCCACTTT,CATRPSYNSPLHF
few,TRBD1,TRBV5-1,TRBJ2-2,15,TGCGCCAGCAGACTGACAGGGTCGAACACCGGGGAGCTGTTTTTT,CASRLTGSNTGELFF
.,.,TRBV20-1,TRBJ1-6,14,TGCAGTGCGAGGAGCAGGGGTGGGAATTCACCCCTCCACTTT,CSARSRGGNSPLHF
.,TRBD2,TRBV29-1,TRBJ2-2,15,TGCAGCGCTAATCTAGCGGGAGGGACCCCCGGGGAGCTGTTTTTT,CSANLAGGTPGELFF
.,.,TRBV6-6,TRBJ2-3,16,TGTGCCTGCAACCCAGGGAACATGTTAAGCACAGATACGCAGTATTTT,CACNPGNMLSTDTQYF
few,TRBD2,TRBV6-2/TRBV6-3,TRBJ2-1,14,TGTGCCAGCAGTTACTTTAGCGGGACCAATGAGCAGTTCTTC,CASSYFSGTNEQFF
few,.,TRBV29-1,TRBJ2-4,15,TGCAGCGTTGAAGATCGGGCCCAACGAGGAAACATTCAGTACTTC,CSVEDRAQRGNIQYF
.,TRBD1,TRBV7-2,TRBJ2-6,18,TGTGCCAGCAGCCGCTACGGGATAGGGGGCCCTGGGGCCAACGTCCTGACTTTC,CASSRYGIGGPGANVLTF
.,.,TRBV15,TRBJ2-1,12,TGTGCCACCGGACCCAAGAGCGATGAGCAGTTCTTC,CATGPKSDEQFF
.,.,TRBV4-3,TRBJ2-1,12,TGCGCCAGCAGCCAAGACGGGAGAGGGCAGTTCTTC,CASSQDGRGQFF
.,.,TRBV10-3,TRBJ1-2,13,TGTGCCACCCAAACCGGGACGGTCTATGGCTACACCTTC,CATQTGTVYGYTF
.,.,TRBV3-1,TRBJ1-6,16,TGTGCCAGCAGCCAAGCGGGACGGGGAGATAATTCACCCCTCCACTTT,CASSQAGRGDNSPLHF
.,TRBD1,TRBV18,TRBJ2-7,15,TGTGCCAGCTCACCACCGCGACAGGGTGTCGACGAGCAGTACTTC,CASSPPRQGVDEQYF
.,.,TRBV7-3,TRBJ2-2,13,TGTGCCAGCAGCTTAATAGGGCCCGGGGAGCTGTTTTTT,CASSLIGPGELFF
few,TRBD1,TRBV7-2,TRBJ2-7,15,TGTGCCAGCAGCTTATTCCGGACAGGTACTTCCGAGCAGTACTTC,CASSLFRTGTSEQYF
few,.,TRBV27,TRBJ2-3,12,TGTGCCAGCAGTTTAAAGCCCGGCACGCAGTATTTT,CASSLKPGTQYF
many,.,TRBV7-2,TRBJ2-7,11,TGTGCCAGCAGCGTCTCCTACGAGCAGTACTTC,CASSVSYEQYF
few,TRBD2,TRBV7-3,TRBJ2-3,15,TGTGCCAGCAGCTTAGGAGCGGGATTCACAGATACGCAGTATTTT,CASSLGAGFTDTQYF
many,TRBD2,TRBV7-9,TRBJ2-5,16,TGTGCCAGCAGCAAGGGGTCCGGGACTAGGGCCGAGACCCAGTACTTC,CASSKGSGTRAETQYF
.,.,TRBV10-3,TRBJ2-5,11,TGTGCCATCAGTGATAAAGAGACCCAGTACTTC,CAISDKETQYF
.,TRBD1,TRBV7-3,TRBJ1-1,13,TGTGCCAGCAGCCAGGGACAGTTCACTGAAGCTTTCTTT,CASSQGQFTEAFF
.,.,TRBV7-2,TRBJ2-1,12,TGTGCCAGCAGCCCCCTAGAAGGTGAGCAGTTCTTC,CASSPLEGEQFF
.,.,TRBV20-1,TRBJ2-7,12,TGCAGTGCCGTGGACTTCCCCTACGAGCAGTACTTC,CSAVDFPYEQYF
few,.,TRBV5-1,TRBJ2-1,13,TGCGCCAGCAGCCCCGGTGACGTCGATGAGCAGTTCTTC,CASSPGDVDEQFF